This T cell receptor (beta chain) was captured by sequencing in a study of cytomegalovirus exposure and HLA in healthy donors. This CDR3 has 15 residues. Germline CDR1 is LNHDA and CDR2 is SQIVND (reference sequence). V dropped 6 bases and J dropped 4; count of bases not matched to a gene: 8. Study-wide findings and caveats: Previous analysis showed most TCR beta V segments were productive about 87% or about 30% of the time. Most TCR sequences were uncommon, yet certain public TCRs appeared in many donors. In a later analysis, donors in an Asian-associated ancestry cluster reportedly had fewer N-insertions in productive TCRs than the cohort mean. Certain sequence variants were highly shared and formed a cluster, and this cluster was likely a sequencing artifact.

Details on this clone: The antigen is undetermined.

PCR primers comprised 60 Vbeta and 13 Jbeta primers. Clones were read by immunoSEQ multiplex PCR, and TCRdb kept only the in-frame ones, dropping some. The data contain over 75,000 clones, about 89% of them singletons. The source of this sequence is a man aged 25-40 years in good health and CMV-seropositive. The chain uses TRBV19 and TRBJ1-5; TRBD1 matches at 8 bases. Specimen: PBMCs. The CDR3 region is CASRVQGVGNQPQHF. The CDR3 DNA is TGTGCCAGTAGAGTACAGGGGGTTGGGAATCAGCCCCAGCATTTT.